Below, 30 T cell receptor beta chains from the same sample are listed, as sequenced in a study of cytomegalovirus exposure and HLA in healthy donors. Primers included in the PCR were 60 Vbeta and 13 Jbeta primers. Method: immunoSEQ multiplex PCR; TCRdb's copy keeps in-frame clones and lacks some. The sample includes 100,000 to 150,000 clones. Sequencing was carried out using PBMCs. Receptor source: a woman aged 40 to 55 in good health and CMV-seronegative.

The chain joins TRBV7-2 to TRBJ2-3, with D perhaps matching TRBD2 (5 bases). Trimming removed 5 bases from V and 4 bases from J, with 13 bases in between. Per the germline V gene, CDR1 is SGHTA and CDR2 is FQGNSA. CDR3 size: 14 residues. This chain's CDR3 is CASSPRGIADTQYF. In nucleotides, the CDR3 is TGTGCCAGCAGCCCTCGGGGTATCGCAGATACGCAGTATTTT.

The chain combines TRBV20-1 with TRBJ1-1; possible D gene TRBD1, 6 bases. Germline assignment: CDR1 DFQATT and CDR2 SNEGSKA (reference sequence). The CDR3 is made up of 11 amino acids. The ends were cut back, 6 bases at V and 5 bases at J, with 10 bases in the middle. CDR3 region: CSAWGRTEAFF. DNA of the CDR3: TGCAGTGCATGGGGGCGGACTGAAGCTTTCTTT.

This sequence joins TRBV2 and TRBJ1-1; no firm D call. CDR3 length: 13 amino acids. Trimming pared 6 bases from V and 0 bases from J, leaving 8 bases between. The germline CDR1 and CDR2 sequences are SNHLY and FYNNEI. The CDR3 sequence: CASRLTVNTEAFF. The CDR3 coding sequence is TGTGCCAGCAGACTTACAGTGAACACTGAAGCTTTCTTT.

The chain is built from TRBV12-5 and TRBJ1-5; D remains ambiguous. The germline V gene has CDR1 LGHNT and CDR2 FRNRAP. The CDR3 is made up of 12 amino acids. Trimming took 2 bases from V and 9 from J, leaving 8 bases between them. CDR3 region: CASGLTSGPQHF. CDR3 DNA: TGTGCTAGTGGTTTGACCTCGGGGCCCCAGCATTTT.

The V call is TRBV29-1, the J call TRBJ1-4, with 10 positions matching TRBD1. Germline V lookup: CDR1 SQVTM, CDR2 ANQGSEA. V dropped 4 bases and J dropped 7; count of bases not matched to a gene: 3. CDR3 length: 13 residues. CDR3 bases: TGCAGCGTTGTGACAGGGGGCGGTGAAAAACTGTTTTTT. This codes for CSVVTGGGEKLFF.

The chain recombines TRBV7-9 with TRBJ1-6; D is uncertain. The V gene's germline CDR1 is SEHNR and CDR2 FQNEAQ (reference sequence). CDR3 length: 15 residues. Trimming took off 8 bases at V and 2 bases at J, with 13 bases between the two ends. CDR3 loop: CASGPAGTYNSPLHF. The CDR3 DNA is TGTGCCAGCGGGCCCGCCGGGACCTATAATTCACCCCTCCACTTT.

The V and J genes are TRBV4-2 and TRBJ2-2; 8 bases fit TRBD2. Germline loops: CDR1 LGHNA, CDR2 YNFKEQ. The CDR3 runs to 17 residues. V was pared by 4 bases and J by 1 base, with 8 bases of the junction left unmatched. The CDR3 bases are TGTGCCAGCAGCCTTGACAGCGGGAGTTTGAACACCGGGGAGCTGTTTTTT. The encoded protein is CASSLDSGSLNTGELFF.

The chain uses TRBV18 and TRBJ1-6; unclear D gene. In germline, CDR1 is KGHSH, CDR2 LQKENI. The V end lost 3 bases, the J end lost 8 bases, and 11 bases lay between the germline ends. The CDR3 is 14 amino acids. The CDR3 DNA follows: TGTGCCAGCTCACCGCAGACCGGGGATTCACCCCTCCACTTT. Amino acids: CASSPQTGDSPLHF.

For this clone: At one end the junction does not follow the germline gene, possibly because of a read error. At the DNA level, this CDR3 is encoded by other sequences in the same sample as well. The chain has TRBV10-3 and TRBJ1-5; D might be TRBD1 (6 bases). CDR1 is ENHRY, CDR2 SYGVKD, per germline. The CDR3 is made up of 14 amino acids. CDR3 nucleotides: TGCGCCATCAGCCCGGACAGTAGCAATCAGCCCCAGCATTTT. Amino acids: CAISPDSSNQPQHF.

V and J are TRBV5-6 and TRBJ2-7; 7 bases are shared with TRBD1. The germline V gene encodes CDR1 SGHDT and CDR2 YYEEEE. The trim removed 1 base at V and 3 bases at J, leaving 10 bases unmatched. This CDR3 is built from 16 residues. The CDR3 nucleotides are TGTGCCAGCAGCTTGCTTCTTCTGGCAGGGGGCTACGAGCAGTACTTC. Translated, it gives CASSLLLLAGGYEQYF.

V and J are TRBV13 and TRBJ2-7; D might be TRBD1 (5 bases). Trimming removed 1 base at V and 0 bases at J, with 22 bases between. Germline-derived CDR1 and CDR2 are PRHDT and FYEKMQ (reference sequence). There are 19 residues in the CDR3. CDR3: CASSLDSPFLRAASYEQYF. CDR3 DNA: TGTGCCAGCAGCTTAGACTCCCCATTCCTCAGGGCCGCCTCCTACGAGCAGTACTTC.

V gene TRBV5-1 combines with J gene TRBJ1-5, with D unclear. Trimming removed 0 bases from V and 8 bases from J, with 15 bases in between. The germline V gene has CDR1 SGHRS and CDR2 YFSETQ. The CDR3 covers 15 residues. The CDR3, as DNA: TGCGCCAGCAGCTTGGCCGGAGGATCCGGAGAGCCCCAGCATTTT. Amino acid sequence: CASSLAGGSGEPQHF.

This rearrangement joins TRBV7-9 to TRBJ1-4, with D perhaps matching TRBD1 (5 bases). The germline V and J ends were trimmed by 5 bases and 6 bases, with 16 bases remaining between them. Per the germline V gene, CDR1 is SEHNR and CDR2 is FQNEAQ (reference sequence). The CDR3 is 15 residues long. The CDR3 nucleotides are TGTGCCAGCAGCCGAGAACAGGAGGGAGATGAAAAACTGTTTTTT. Protein: CASSREQEGDEKLFF.

V and J are TRBV6-5 and TRBJ2-7; D might be TRBD2 (6 bases). CDR1 is MNHEY, CDR2 SVGAGI, per germline. Trimming pared 5 bases from V and 1 base from J, leaving 15 bases between. This CDR3 is 15 amino acids long. The CDR3 spells CASSPSGVRSYEQYV. In nucleotides, the CDR3 is TGTGCCAGCAGTCCCTCGGGGGTAAGGTCCTACGAGCAGTACGTC.

The chain couples TRBV5-4 to TRBJ2-5; 9 bases fit TRBD2. The CDR3 sequence is 14 residues long. V shed 4 bases and J 2 bases; nucleotides not matched to a gene: 3. In germline, CDR1 is SGHNT, CDR2 YYREEE (reference sequence). The CDR3 loop reads CASSSGGSQETQYF. The DNA of the CDR3 is TGTGCCAGCAGCAGCGGGGGGTCACAAGAGACCCAGTACTTC.

J is TRBJ2-2 and V is TRBV6-1; the match to TRBD2 covers 12 bases. This CDR3 comprises 14 residues. V shed 7 bases and J 6 bases; nucleotides not matched to a gene: 3. From germline, CDR1 is MNHNS and CDR2 SASEGT. The CDR3 DNA follows: TGTGCCAGCATCCTAGCGGGGGGGTCCGGGGAGCTGTTTTTT. As protein: CASILAGGSGELFF.

V gene TRBV7-2 combines with J gene TRBJ1-4; the match to TRBD1 covers 7 bases. Germline loops: CDR1 SGHTA, CDR2 FQGNSA. Germline trimming cut 6 bases from V and 7 bases from J; bases unmatched to any gene: 8. The CDR3 runs 14 residues. CDR3 DNA sequence: TGTGCCAGCAGTGAGGGGGCGATCGGTGAAAAACTGTTTTTT. It specifies CASSEGAIGEKLFF. Filled out from reference TRBV7-2 and TRBJ1-4, the complete variable domain reads GAGVSQSPSNKVTEKGKDVELRCDPISGHTALYWYRQSLGQGLEFLIYFQGNSAPDKSGLPSDRFSAERTGGSVSTLTIQRTQQEDSAVYLCASSEGAIGEKLFFGSGTQLSVL.

This sequence joins TRBV6-5 and TRBJ2-3; D is possibly TRBD2 (7 bases). The germline V gene has CDR1 MNHEY and CDR2 SVGAGI. Trimming removed 7 bases at V and 2 bases at J, with 16 bases between. CDR3 size: 15 residues. The CDR3 coding sequence is TGTGCCAGCACCCCCTGGGGGGGCCTCACAGATACGCAGTATTTT. This encodes CASTPWGGLTDTQYF.

V usage is TRBV6-1 and J usage is TRBJ2-3; 13 bases align to TRBD2. Trimming removed 2 bases from V and 0 bases from J; junction bases left unmatched: 5. CDR1 and CDR2 from the germline V gene are MNHNS and SASEGT. CDR3 size: 18 residues. CDR3 in amino acids: CASSERLAGGYSTDTQYF. The CDR3 coding sequence is TGTGCCAGCAGTGAAAGACTAGCGGGGGGCTACAGCACAGATACGCAGTATTTT.

The J gene is TRBJ2-5, the V gene TRBV7-9, with a weak D call TRBD1 (5 bases). Between the trimmed V and J ends, which lost 7 bases and 5 bases, there was a span of 14 bases. Per the germline V gene, CDR1 is SEHNR and CDR2 is FQNEAQ (reference sequence). The CDR3 extends over 13 amino acids. The DNA for the CDR3 is TGTGCCAGCAACCGACAGCTTTGGGAGACCCAGTACTTC. Residues: CASNRQLWETQYF.

The rearrangement joins TRBV10-3 to TRBJ1-1; D might be TRBD1 (5 bases). Trimming took 6 bases from V and 0 from J, leaving 11 bases between them. The CDR3 is made up of 14 amino acids. CDR1 is ENHRY, CDR2 SYGVKD, per germline. The CDR3 DNA reads as TGTGCCATCAGGGGGTGGGGCATGAACACTGAAGCTTTCTTT. Residues: CAIRGWGMNTEAFF.

Worth noting for this clone: Its ends do not fully match the called genes, so a read error is possible. The CDR3 sequence: CASREAGGTRGNTIYF. The DNA of the CDR3 is TGTGCCAGCAGGGAAGCAGGGGGAACGCGAGGAAACACCATATATTTT. The V and J genes are TRBV6-1 and TRBJ1-3; TRBD1 matches at 7 bases. The CDR3 totals 16 residues. Per the germline V gene, CDR1 is MNHNS and CDR2 is SASEGT.

The chain recombines TRBV19 with TRBJ1-2; D possibly corresponds to TRBD1 (5 bases). Trimming pared 0 bases from V and 6 bases from J, leaving 17 bases between. This CDR3 spans 16 amino acids. Germline V gene lookup returns CDR1 LNHDA and CDR2 SQIVND (reference sequence). The CDR3 nucleotides are TGTGCCAGTAGTATAGATGGTGGGCAGGGCCCCCATGGCTACACCTTC. Translating gives CASSIDGGQGPHGYTF.

The chain couples TRBV11-3 to TRBJ1-1; the D gene is possibly TRBD1 (6 bases). The V and J ends lost 4 bases and 1 base respectively, with 10 bases between them. Germline V gene sequence: CDR1 SGHNT, CDR2 YENEEA. The CDR3 has 14 residues. The CDR3 protein is CASSSSTGNTEAFF. The CDR3 DNA is TGTGCCAGCAGCTCCTCGACAGGGAACACTGAAGCTTTCTTT.

The chain employs TRBV9 and TRBJ2-2, with TRBD2 matching 11 bases. With V trimmed by 5 bases and J by 2 bases, 11 bases remained unmatched. Germline V gives CDR1 SGDLS, CDR2 YYNGEE. The CDR3 is made up of 18 amino acids. CDR3 sequence reads: CASRSLAGGPLNTGELFF. The CDR3 region has the DNA TGTGCCAGCAGGTCCTTAGCGGGGGGGCCGCTTAACACCGGGGAGCTGTTTTTT.

The rearrangement uses TRBV11-2 and TRBJ1-1; maybe TRBD1 (6 bases). Germline V gene data show CDR1 as SGHAT and CDR2 as FQNNGV. V lost 5 bases, J lost 4 bases, and 23 bases lay in between. The CDR3 is 17 residues long. CDR3 bases: TGTGCCAGCAGCCCGAGAGGGGGACATTTGGGTGGCACTGAAGCTTTCTTT. This translates into CASSPRGGHLGGTEAFF.

This CDR3 reads CASSVGQGSDTQYF. CDR3 nucleotide sequence: TGTGCCAGCAGCGTGGGGCAGGGAAGTGATACGCAGTATTTT. This chain joins TRBV9 and TRBJ2-3; D may be TRBD1 (5 bases). The CDR3 is 14 residues long. The V gene's germline CDR1 is SGDLS and CDR2 YYNGEE. Deletions cut 2 bases from V and 6 bases from J, with 13 bases between.

This rearrangement joins TRBV11-3 to TRBJ2-1, with 7 positions matching TRBD2. V trimming: 5 bases; J trimming: 4 bases; junction bases outside the gene matches: 8. Germline V CDR1 and CDR2: SGHNT, YENEEA. The CDR3 length is 15 residues. The chain's CDR3 is CASSTSAGPYNEQFF. CDR3 bases: TGTGCCAGCAGCACTAGCGCGGGACCATACAATGAGCAGTTCTTC.

The V call is TRBV4-1, the J call TRBJ1-2; 7 nucleotides align to TRBD1. V shed 0 bases and J 8 bases; nucleotides not matched to a gene: 12. CDR1 and CDR2 from the germline V gene are MGHRA and YSYEKL. The CDR3 runs to 16 residues. In DNA form, the CDR3 reads TGCGCCAGCAGCCAAGAATACGGGACAGTCTTAAGCGGCTACACCTTC. Amino acid sequence: CASSQEYGTVLSGYTF.

This chain joins TRBV4-2 and TRBJ1-1, with 9 bases identical to TRBD1. Germline V CDR1 and CDR2: LGHNA, YNFKEQ. The CDR3 is 15 residues long. After removal of 1 base from V and 8 bases from J, the junction contained 8 bases not matched to a gene. CDR3 sequence (DNA): TGTGCCAGCAGCCAAGGAGACAGGGGGTCGAGGGAAGCTTTCTTT. Protein: CASSQGDRGSREAFF.